These T cell receptor beta chains were read from a single sample in a study of cytomegalovirus exposure and HLA in healthy donors. Sequenced by immunoSEQ multiplex PCR; TCRdb stores in-frame clones only, minus some. The repertoire has 150,000 or so clones, about four fifths of them found once; the top ten carry 4.9%. The specimen was PBMCs. Receptors originate from a young woman in good health and CMV-seropositive. Each CDR3 is given with its conserved first and last residue. The D gene is left open where the match is weak. The size entry is marked missing in some rows and otherwise reads once, few, many or a size class.

once,TRBV2,TRBJ2-3,.,TGTGCCAGCAGTGCCGCCCCCGGGACAGATACGCAGTATTTT,CASSAAPGTDTQYF
once,TRBV6-6,TRBJ1-1,.,TGTGCCAGCAGTTACTCCCGGACGGGGAGGAACACTGAAGCTTTCTTT,CASSYSRTGRNTEAFF
.,TRBV30,TRBJ2-7,.,TGTGCCTGGAGTGTACAATCCTACGAGCAGTACTTC,CAWSVQSYEQYF
few,TRBV29-1,TRBJ2-5,.,TGCAGCGTTGAAGATTGGGCAGGGGGGGAGACCCAGTACTTC,CSVEDWAGGETQYF
.,TRBV20-1,TRBJ2-7,.,TGCAGTGCCGTACAGGGCTCCGAGCAGTACTTC,CSAVQGSEQYF
once,TRBV7-2,TRBJ1-2,.,TGTGCCAGCAGCTTTGGACAGACTCGATATGGCTACACCTTC,CASSFGQTRYGYTF
.,TRBV2,TRBJ1-2,TRBD1,TGTGCCAGCAGGGGGACAGGCAACTATGGCTACACCTTC,CASRGTGNYGYTF
.,TRBV7-9,TRBJ2-2,TRBD2,TGTGCCAGCAGCAGTAGATCAAGCGGGGGACACGGGGAGCTGTTTTTT,CASSSRSSGGHGELFF
.,TRBV6-1,TRBJ1-6,.,TGTGCCAGCAGTGAATTCAGTCGGGTTGAGTATAATTCACCCCTCCACTTT,CASSEFSRVEYNSPLHF
.,TRBV11-2,TRBJ2-7,.,TGTGCCAGCAGCTTAGGGGGGGGGACAGGACCCTACGAGCAGTACTTC,CASSLGGGTGPYEQYF
.,TRBV7-6,TRBJ2-7,.,TGTGCCAGCAGCTCCCGTCCCGGGAATATAAACGAGCAGTACTTC,CASSSRPGNINEQYF
.,TRBV6-5,TRBJ1-2,.,TGTGCCACCAGGGTAGGGGACTATGGCTACACCTTC,CATRVGDYGYTF
.,TRBV5-1,TRBJ1-1,.,TGCGCCAGCAGCTTGGGCGCCATGAACACTGAAGCTTTCTTT,CASSLGAMNTEAFF
.,TRBV27,TRBJ2-7,.,TGTGCCAGCAGTCCCCACAGCCCCTACGAGCAGTACTTC,CASSPHSPYEQYF
.,TRBV27,TRBJ1-6,.,TGTGCCAGCAGTTTCAAACCCGGGTTAGCGGCCTATAATTCACCCCTCCACTTT,CASSFKPGLAAYNSPLHF
few,TRBV2,TRBJ2-7,TRBD1,TGTGCCAGCACCTGGGACAGACGCTACGAGCAGTACTTC,CASTWDRRYEQYF
.,TRBV11-2,TRBJ1-4,.,TGTGCCAGTACCCGGGACTCCGAAAGGGCAACTAATGAAAAACTGTTTTTT,CASTRDSERATNEKLFF
.,TRBV5-1,TRBJ2-3,.,TGCGCCAGCAGCTTGGCGGCGGGTACGCAGTATTTT,CASSLAAGTQYF
.,TRBV9,TRBJ1-2,TRBD1,TGTGCCAGCAGCGAGGGGACAGCACGAGAGGTCTACACCTTC,CASSEGTAREVYTF
.,TRBV10-3,TRBJ1-2,.,TGTGCCATCAGTGACTATTCATATGGCTACACCTTC,CAISDYSYGYTF
once,TRBV4-2,TRBJ2-5,TRBD2,TGTGCCAGCAGCCAAGAGCGGGGGGGCCGGAAGACCCAGTACTTC,CASSQERGGRKTQYF
.,TRBV10-3,TRBJ1-2,.,TGTGCCATCAGTGAGATCGGGGGTGGCTACACCTTC,CAISEIGGGYTF
.,TRBV6-5,TRBJ1-3,.,TGTGCCAGCAGTTACGAGAATGGAAACACCATATATTTT,CASSYENGNTIYF
.,TRBV21-1,TRBJ1-2,.,TGTGCCAGCAGCAAAGGAGCCCCCGCTGGCTACACCTTC,CASSKGAPAGYTF
.,TRBV30,TRBJ1-5,TRBD1,TGTGCCTGGGCACAGGGGTATGGCAATCAGCCCCAGCATTTT,CAWAQGYGNQPQHF
.,TRBV29-1,TRBJ2-3,TRBD2,TGCAGCGGTGGGACTAGCGGGGGCCACACAGATACGCAGTATTTT,CSGGTSGGHTDTQYF
.,TRBV15,TRBJ2-5,.,TGTGCCACCAGCAGAGATCGTCGGGAGACCCAGTACTTC,CATSRDRRETQYF
.,TRBV6-4,TRBJ2-1,.,TGTGCCAGCAGTGACGGCGGGGTCTCCTACAATGAGCAGTTCTTC,CASSDGGVSYNEQFF
.,TRBV7-6,TRBJ1-5,TRBD1,TGTGCCAGCAGCTTAGGGACAGGGCAAGGACAGCCCCAGCATTTT,CASSLGTGQGQPQHF
.,TRBV6-5,TRBJ2-1,.,TGTGCCAGCAGTTACTCGCACAGAAATGAGCAGTTCTTC,CASSYSHRNEQFF
.,TRBV5-1,TRBJ2-5,TRBD2,TGCGCCAGCAGCCCAGGACTAGCGGGGGGCGACTGGGAGACCCAGTACTTC,CASSPGLAGGDWETQYF
.,TRBV2,TRBJ1-6,.,TGTGCCAGTGTAGGGGCCGCCTATAATTCACCCCTCCACTTT,CASVGAAYNSPLHF
.,TRBV5-1,TRBJ1-1,.,TGCGCCAGCAGCTTAGGGGCAGAAGCTTTCTTT,CASSLGAEAFF
.,TRBV18,TRBJ2-2,.,TGTGCCAGCTCAGCCTATTCCGCAGGCGCGAACACCGGGGAGCTGTTTTTT,CASSAYSAGANTGELFF
few,TRBV6-5,TRBJ2-3,.,TGTGCCAGCAGACCATTTCTGAGGGGCACAGATACGCAGTATTTT,CASRPFLRGTDTQYF
.,TRBV11-2,TRBJ2-7,.,TGTGCCAGCAGCTTAGTTCAGGGGTTCCGGAGCTACGAGCAGTACTTC,CASSLVQGFRSYEQYF
.,TRBV7-9,TRBJ1-1,.,TGTGCCAGCAGCGGCACAGGGTTCACTGAAGCTTTCTTT,CASSGTGFTEAFF
.,TRBV7-9,TRBJ1-2,.,TGTGCCAGCAGCTTCCTTCCCTTC,CASSFLPF
.,TRBV4-3,TRBJ1-3,.,TGCGCCAGCAGCCAACGCTTACAGGCCGTCTCTGGAAACACCATATATTTT,CASSQRLQAVSGNTIYF
.,TRBV19,TRBJ2-5,.,TGTGCCAGTAGTCCGACGGGGAGCCAAGAGACCCAGTACTTC,CASSPTGSQETQYF
.,TRBV4-2,TRBJ1-1,.,TGTGCCAGCAGCCAAGTCAGGGAAGGTGAGACTGAAGCTTTCTTT,CASSQVREGETEAFF
once,TRBV7-6,TRBJ2-3,.,TGTGCCAGCAGCTTTTCCGCCTTGAGTAACGGGGAGCAGTATTTT,CASSFSALSNGEQYF
.,TRBV5-1,TRBJ2-1,.,TGCGCCAGCAGCTCCAGGACAGTTTACAATGAGCAGTTCTTC,CASSSRTVYNEQFF
.,TRBV7-6,TRBJ1-3,.,TGTGCCAGCAGCTTCGGTTTGTTTTCTGGAGCCTCTGGAAACACCATATATTTT,CASSFGLFSGASGNTIYF
.,TRBV7-2,TRBJ2-1,TRBD1,TGTGCCAGCAGCTCCGCCGGGACAGATTACAATGAGCAGTTCTTC,CASSSAGTDYNEQFF
.,TRBV21-1,TRBJ2-2,.,TGTGCCAGCAGCAAAGCCCCCAGCGGGGGACCCAACACCGGGGAGCTGTTTTTT,CASSKAPSGGPNTGELFF
.,TRBV28,TRBJ2-2,TRBD1,TGTGCCAGCAGCAGAGCCGGACAGGGGGCGGGGGAGCTGTTTTTT,CASSRAGQGAGELFF
.,TRBV6-5,TRBJ2-1,TRBD2,TGTGCCAGCAGTCGAATAGCGGGGAGCGTCTATGAGCAGTTCTTC,CASSRIAGSVYEQFF
.,TRBV27,TRBJ2-5,.,TGTGCCAGCAGTCCGCAGGGCGAGAGGGAGACCCAGTACTTC,CASSPQGERETQYF
.,TRBV2,TRBJ1-4,TRBD1,TGTGCCAGCAGTGCTGTCAGGGGGCAAGGTGAAAAACTGTTTTTT,CASSAVRGQGEKLFF
.,TRBV28,TRBJ1-1,TRBD1,TGTGCCAGCAGCCGGGACAGAGGAAACACTGAAGCTTTCTTT,CASSRDRGNTEAFF
few,TRBV11-2,TRBJ1-4,TRBD1,TGTGCCAGCAGCTTTAGTGCAGGGACAGGGAAGGGAACGATCAAACTGTTTTTT,CASSFSAGTGKGTIKLFF
.,TRBV19,TRBJ2-1,TRBD2,TGTGCCAGTAGTGCCGGACTAGTTTTTACCTACAATGAGCAGTTCTTC,CASSAGLVFTYNEQFF
.,TRBV5-1,TRBJ1-5,TRBD1,TGCGCCAGCAGCACGACAGGGGATCAGCCCCAGCGTTTT,CASSTTGDQPQRF
once,TRBV4-2,TRBJ2-3,TRBD2,TGTGCCAGCAGCCAAGATCGTTATCGGCGGGGGGGCTCTTATACGCAGTATTTT,CASSQDRYRRGGSYTQYF